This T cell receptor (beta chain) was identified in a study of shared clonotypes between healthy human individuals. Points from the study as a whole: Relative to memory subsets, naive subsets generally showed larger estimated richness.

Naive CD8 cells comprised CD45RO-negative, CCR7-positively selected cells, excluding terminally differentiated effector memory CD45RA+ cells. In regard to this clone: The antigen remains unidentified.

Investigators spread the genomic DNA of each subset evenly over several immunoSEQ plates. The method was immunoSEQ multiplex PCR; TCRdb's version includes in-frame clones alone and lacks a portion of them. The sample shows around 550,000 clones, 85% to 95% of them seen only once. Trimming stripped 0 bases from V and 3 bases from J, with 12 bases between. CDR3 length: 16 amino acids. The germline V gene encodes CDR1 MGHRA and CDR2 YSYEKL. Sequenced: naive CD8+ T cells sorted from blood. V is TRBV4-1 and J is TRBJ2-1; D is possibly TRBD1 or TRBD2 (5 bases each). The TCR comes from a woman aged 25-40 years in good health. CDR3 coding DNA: TGCGCCAGCAGCCAAGAGGGACCGTGGGACTACAATGAGCAGTTCTTC. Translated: CASSQEGPWDYNEQFF.